The clone carrying this TCR beta chain was observed a few times. The sample originates from a study of molecular identifiers for immune sequencing clone quantification. Whole-study context: Five portions were made in replicates from RNA of around 20,000 or 100,000 naive CD8 cells, and four underwent sequencing.

TCR libraries were built in bulk with a published protocol and specific TCR primers. TCRdb reanalysed the PCR reads using MiXCR and keeps one entry per CDR3 protein. The sample has 79,000 or so distinct CDR3 sequences; 20% to 25% are singletons. With 0 bases removed from V and 4 bases from J, the gap between germline ends came to 7 bases. Germline lookup yields CDR1 LGHNA and CDR2 YNFKEQ. The CDR3 sequence is 14 residues long. The sample comprised naive CD8+ T cells from blood, with Jurkat cell RNA spiked in. Subset specified: FACS-sorted CD8+CD4-CCR7+CD45RA+ naive T cells. The V gene is TRBV4-2, the J gene TRBJ2-1, with unresolved D. This sequence originates from a human donor in good health. Some libraries in this study had Jurkat cell RNA spiked in. The CDR3 loop is CASSQDLGYNEQFF. The CDR3 bases are TGTGCCAGCAGCCAAGATTTGGGGTACAATGAGCAGTTCTTC.